This T cell receptor (beta chain) was captured in a study of T cell changes during pregnancy in multiple sclerosis. Only in-frame clones appear in the TCRdb table, and some are missing; sequencing was by immunoSEQ multiplex PCR. The sample has 85,000 to 130,000 clones; around 93% are singletons. The CDR3 has 14 amino acids. Germline V gene lookup returns CDR1 MNHEY and CDR2 SMNVEV (reference sequence). V lost 4 bases, J lost 5 bases, and 13 bases lay in between. This TCR derives from a female donor with multiple sclerosis, enrolled in a pregnancy study. The specimen comprised peripheral blood, sampled before pregnancy. V is TRBV27 and J is TRBJ2-3; D gene uncertain. The CDR3 region is CASSSRARGDTQYF. CDR3 nucleotides: TGTGCCAGCAGTTCGCGTGCTCGTGGAGATACGCAGTATTTT.